These 9 T cell receptor beta chains were all obtained from the same sample, sequenced in a study of control samples from healthy donors and cancer patients. Generated by immunoSEQ multiplex PCR, the TCRdb table keeps only in-frame clones and is missing some. Found here are almost 95,000 clones, around nine tenths of them singletons; the top ten hold about 4%. The sequenced sample consisted of blood. These receptors all stem from a woman aged 18-29 years in good health.

The chain uses TRBV6-1 and TRBJ1-1; D remains unclear. Trimming left V 3 bases short and J 0 bases short, with 8 bases between. The CDR3 extends over 14 amino acids. Germline assignment: CDR1 MNHNS and CDR2 SASEGT. The CDR3 spells CASSDGFLNTEAFF. The CDR3 DNA reads TGTGCCAGCAGTGATGGATTCTTGAACACTGAAGCTTTCTTT.

The chain is built from TRBV5-1 and TRBJ2-5; the D is unclear. Germline V CDR1 and CDR2: SGHRS, YFSETQ. With 2 bases removed from V and 2 bases from J, the gap between germline ends came to 7 bases. This CDR3 spans 13 amino acids. CDR3 residues: CASSFLSQETQYF. In nucleotides, the CDR3 is TGCGCCAGCAGCTTTTTAAGTCAAGAGACCCAGTACTTC.

The gene calls are TRBV10-3 and TRBJ1-2; D gene ambiguous. Trimming removed 8 bases at V and 4 bases at J, with 17 bases between. Germline V gene sequence: CDR1 ENHRY, CDR2 SYGVKD. This CDR3 has 14 residues. This chain's CDR3 is CAIPAGKVGYGYTF. The CDR3 bases are TGTGCCATCCCCGCGGGGAAGGTGGGCTATGGCTACACCTTC.

The J gene is TRBJ1-1, the V gene TRBV5-8; the D gene is possibly TRBD1 (6 bases). The CDR3 sequence is 14 residues long. CDR1 and CDR2 from the germline V gene are SGHTS and YDEGEE. Trimming pared 1 base from V and 5 bases from J, leaving 12 bases between. DNA for the CDR3: TGTGCCAGCAGCTTGAGGAGGGGGGGGACTGAAGCTTTCTTT. This sequence encodes CASSLRRGGTEAFF. Combining the CDR3 with reference TRBV5-8 and TRBJ1-1 gives the whole variable domain EAGVTQSPTHLIKTRGQQATLRCSPISGHTSVYWYQQALGLGLQFLLWYDEGEERNRGNFPPRFSGRQFPNYSSELNVNALELEDSALYLCASSLRRGGTEAFFGQGTRLTVV.

The chain joins TRBV19 to TRBJ1-2, with D tentatively TRBD1 (6 bases). The V end was cut by 7 bases, the J end by 2 bases, with 11 bases between. Looked up from germline, CDR1 is LNHDA and CDR2 is SQIVND (reference sequence). The CDR3 extends over 13 amino acids. This chain's CDR3 is CASTPGENYGYTF. For the CDR3, the DNA is TGTGCCAGTACCCCAGGGGAAAACTATGGCTACACCTTC.

This chain links TRBV6-5 with TRBJ1-4; TRBD1 might be the D (5 bases). Germline lookup yields CDR1 MNHEY and CDR2 SVGAGI. The CDR3 length is 12 residues. V lost 6 bases and J lost 7, with 9 bases in between. This chain's CDR3 is CASRGTAEKLFF. DNA for the CDR3: TGTGCCAGCAGGGGGACCGCTGAAAAACTGTTTTTT.

This clone was detected only a few times. The CDR3 sequence is CASSRIPGQGYEQYF. Here the CDR3 DNA reads TGTGCCAGCAGCCGAATCCCCGGACAGGGCTACGAGCAGTACTTC. The V and J genes are TRBV5-6 and TRBJ2-7; the match to TRBD1 covers 8 bases. CDR1 SGHDT and CDR2 YYEEEE come from the germline V gene. Losses at the gene ends were 4 bases for V and 3 bases for J; bases not matched to a gene: 9. The CDR3 has 15 residues.

This rearrangement joins TRBV3-1 (or the pseudogene TRBV3-2) to TRBJ1-1; D unresolved. The CDR3 is 16 residues long. Germline CDR1 LGHDT, CDR2 YNNKEL (reference sequence). Trimming took off 1 base at V and 2 bases at J, with 14 bases between the two ends. CDR3 nucleotides: TGTGCCAGCAGCCAAGGATTACTCAGTCAAAACACTGAAGCTTTCTTT. As protein: CASSQGLLSQNTEAFF.

This clone was picked up a small number of times. The chain uses TRBV28 and TRBJ1-3; D not certain. Trimming pared 6 bases from V and 0 bases from J, leaving 0 bases between. The CDR3 is made up of 11 amino acids. Germline CDR1 and CDR2: MDHEN and SYDVKM. Written as DNA, the CDR3 is TGTGCCAGCAGCTCTGGAAACACCATATATTTT. It translates to CASSSGNTIYF.